Presented here are 17 T cell receptor beta chains from one specimen sequenced in a study of cytomegalovirus exposure and HLA in healthy donors. Researchers ran the PCR with 60 Vbeta and 13 Jbeta primers. Some clones are missing from TCRdb's copy, which holds only in-frame ones; the method was immunoSEQ multiplex PCR. The sample contains 95,000 to 150,000 clones, 66% of which appear only once. What was sequenced was PBMCs. Every receptor here comes from a man aged 18 to 35 in good health and CMV-seronegative.

This chain uses TRBV6-5 with TRBJ2-7, with D maybe TRBD1 (6 bases). The V end was cut by 5 bases, the J end by 6 bases, with 17 bases between. The germline V gene encodes CDR1 MNHEY and CDR2 SVGAGI. CDR3 length: 14 residues. The CDR3 here is CASSTDRPPGEQYF. The CDR3 DNA sequence: TGTGCCAGCAGTACCGACAGGCCCCCCGGCGAGCAGTACTTC.

The chain is built from TRBV29-1 and TRBJ2-1; 13 nucleotides agree with TRBD2. V lost 8 bases, J lost 7 bases, and 2 bases stayed unmatched. From germline, CDR1 is SQVTM and CDR2 ANQGSEA. The CDR3 is made up of 12 amino acids. CDR3 protein: CSQGLAGNEQFF. In DNA, the CDR3 is TGCAGCCAGGGACTAGCGGGAAATGAGCAGTTCTTC.

The chain links TRBV9 to TRBJ1-5, with 7 bases fitting TRBD1. J gave up 3 bases and V 8 bases, and 2 bases lay outside the gene matches. The CDR3 spans 12 residues. CDR1 SGDLS and CDR2 YYNGEE come from the germline V gene. CDR3 DNA sequence: TGTGCCAGTGGACAGGACAATCAGCCCCAGCATTTT. Residues: CASGQDNQPQHF.

This clone occurred once. The rearrangement uses TRBV11-2 and TRBJ2-3; TRBD1 matches at 7 bases. The CDR3 is 15 amino acids. The germline gives CDR1 SGHAT, CDR2 FQNNGV. Unmatched junction bases numbered 7, after V lost 5 bases and J lost 2 bases. CDR3 coding DNA: TGTGCCAGCAGCCACGGGACAGATATCACAGATACGCAGTATTTT. Translated, it gives CASSHGTDITDTQYF. The full variable domain, rest sourced from reference TRBV11-2 and TRBJ2-3, is EAGVAQSPRYKIIEKRQSVAFWCNPISGHATLYWYQQILGQGPKLLIQFQNNGVVDDSQLPKDRFSAERLKGVDSTLKIQPAKLEDSAVYLCASSHGTDITDTQYFGPGTRLTVL.

The chain couples TRBV15 to TRBJ1-3; D remains unclear. Between the trimmed V and J ends, which lost 1 base and 7 bases, there was a span of 11 bases. The CDR3 runs to 14 residues. Germline loops: CDR1 LNHNV, CDR2 YYDKDF (reference sequence). CDR3 DNA sequence: TGTGCCACCAGCAGAGTGGCAGATTTTAACACCATATATTTT. Translation gives CATSRVADFNTIYF.

The V call is TRBV12-1, the J call TRBJ2-1; the table calls TRBD2, which could not be checked here. TRBV12-1 constitutes a pseudogene. This CDR3 spans 14 amino acids. The CDR3 loop reads CASSLLVREGEQFF. CDR3 in DNA: TGTGCCAGCAGCTTACTAGTCCGGGAGGGTGAGCAGTTCTTC.

V gene TRBV9 combines with J gene TRBJ2-5; D might be TRBD2 (5 bases). Trimming pared 0 bases from V and 1 base from J, leaving 13 bases between. The CDR3 sequence is 16 residues long. Germline V gene sequence: CDR1 SGDLS, CDR2 YYNGEE. This chain's CDR3 is CASSVASGNLQETQYF. In DNA, the CDR3 is TGTGCCAGCAGCGTAGCCTCCGGGAACCTCCAAGAGACCCAGTACTTC.

The rearrangement links TRBV6-6 to TRBJ1-2; tentative D call: TRBD1 (5 bases). Trimming took 6 bases from V and 6 from J, leaving 14 bases between them. The CDR3 loop spans 13 amino acids. CDR1 MNHNY and CDR2 SVGAGI come from the germline V gene (reference sequence). CDR3 bases: TGTGCCAGCAGAACTACAGGATTGGATGGCTACACCTTC. It yields the protein CASRTTGLDGYTF.

CDR3 sequence: CASSWRDRLGADTQYF. The CDR3 DNA follows: TGCGCCAGCAGCTGGAGGGACAGGCTTGGGGCAGATACGCAGTATTTT. The V and J genes are TRBV5-1 and TRBJ2-3; 8 bases line up with TRBD1. Germline V gene lookup returns CDR1 SGHRS and CDR2 YFSETQ. The CDR3 is 16 residues long. V was clipped by 3 bases and J by 4 bases; unmatched bases: 10.

The CDR3 here is CASSLKKGLAGAGWKTQYF. The CDR3 DNA follows: TGTGCCAGCAGCTTGAAAAAAGGACTAGCGGGGGCCGGGTGGAAGACCCAGTACTTC. The chain combines TRBV5-6 with TRBJ2-5; 13 nucleotides agree with TRBD2. This CDR3 contains 19 residues. From germline, CDR1 is SGHDT and CDR2 YYEEEE. V shed 1 base, J shed 6 bases, and the junction held 15 bases outside the gene matches.

The V call is TRBV6-1, the J call TRBJ2-2; D might be TRBD2 (7 bases). The V and J ends lost 10 bases and 5 bases respectively, with 17 bases between them. From germline, CDR1 is MNHNS and CDR2 SASEGT. The CDR3 has 14 amino acids. The CDR3: CATERGAATGELFF. The CDR3 nucleotides are TGTGCCACCGAACGGGGGGCCGCAACCGGGGAGCTGTTTTTT.

The genes are TRBV28 and TRBJ2-3, with a tentative D call TRBD1 (5 bases). The CDR3 length is 14 residues. The ends were cut back, 4 bases at V and 2 bases at J, with 10 bases in the middle. Germline values: CDR1 MDHEN, CDR2 SYDVKM. In DNA form, the CDR3 reads TGTGCCAGCAGTTCGGACACCTACACAGATACGCAGTATTTT. This gives the protein CASSSDTYTDTQYF.

The rearrangement links TRBV13 to TRBJ2-6; no firm D call. This CDR3 region has 15 residues. Germline lookup yields CDR1 PRHDT and CDR2 FYEKMQ (reference sequence). V was trimmed by 5 bases and J by 0 bases, leaving 8 bases between them. CDR3 residues: CASSIYSSGANVLTF. In DNA form, the CDR3 reads TGTGCCAGCAGCATTTACAGCTCTGGGGCCAACGTCCTGACTTTC.

This chain joins TRBV28 and TRBJ1-2; perhaps TRBD1 as D (6 bases). V lost 4 bases, J lost 2 bases, and 11 bases lay in between. This CDR3 contains 14 residues. Germline values: CDR1 MDHEN, CDR2 SYDVKM. As DNA, the CDR3 is TGTGCCAGCAGTTCCCTGGACAGAAACTATGGCTACACCTTC. It is translated as CASSSLDRNYGYTF.

The V and J genes are TRBV30 and TRBJ2-7, with no clear D. CDR1 and CDR2 (germline): GTSNPN, SVGIG (reference sequence). This CDR3 region has 12 residues. V lost 2 bases to trimming and J lost 3 bases, with 8 bases between them. The CDR3 region has the DNA TGTGCCTGGAGTTTCGCGATCTACGAGCAGTACTTC. Protein sequence: CAWSFAIYEQYF.

Remarks on this clone: The DNA is left out, because the CDR3 cannot be placed on it with certainty; the CDR3 is given as TCRdb lists it. J is TRBJ1-2 and V is TRBV5-1. In germline, CDR1 is SGHRS, CDR2 YFSETQ. Termini included, the CDR3 measures 14 amino acids. This CDR3 is CASSGASGRERYTF.

This clone was recorded once. This sequence joins TRBV5-4 and TRBJ2-7, with TRBD1 as a possible D gene (5 bases). This CDR3 has 14 amino acids. From germline, CDR1 is SGHNT and CDR2 YYREEE (reference sequence). V was clipped by 4 bases and J by 7 bases, with 18 bases between them. The CDR3 DNA reads TGTGCCAGCAGCCAGGGCCCATCGAGCCCGGAGCAGTACTTC. As protein: CASSQGPSSPEQYF.